The 3 T cell receptor beta chains listed next were all sequenced from one sample in a study of PD-L1 blockade in urothelial cancer. As to time point: pretreatment peripheral blood. Data came from immunoSEQ multiplex PCR; TCRdb stores just in-frame clones and leaves some out. This table has 86,000 or so clones, about 85% appearing once. The sequencing here drew on PBMCs, taken around atezolizumab (anti-PD-L1) treatment. The receptor set was obtained from a man aged 60-69 years with urothelial cancer.

This rearrangement joins TRBV20-1 to TRBJ1-2, with 8 bases aligning to TRBD1. In germline, CDR1 is DFQATT, CDR2 SNEGSKA (reference sequence). This CDR3 has 11 residues. V trimming: 6 bases; J trimming: 6 bases; junction bases outside the gene matches: 3. The DNA for the CDR3 is TGCAGTGCGCCGGGACAGGATGGCTACACCTTC. As protein: CSAPGQDGYTF.

The chain is built from TRBV5-6 and TRBJ2-7; maybe TRBD1 (5 bases). The germline CDR1 and CDR2 sequences are SGHDT and YYEEEE. The ends were cut back, 4 bases at V and 2 bases at J, with 19 bases in the middle. The CDR3 covers 16 residues. The DNA of the CDR3 is TGTGCCAGCAGCCCATCATGGCGGCAGGACACCTACGAGCAGTACTTC. Translated, it gives CASSPSWRQDTYEQYF.

This chain uses TRBV5-1 with TRBJ2-3; D unclear. The CDR3 contains 12 residues. V was cut by 5 bases and J by 4 bases, with 8 bases left in between. Germline CDR1 is SGHRS and CDR2 is YFSETQ. DNA for the CDR3: TGCGCCAGCAGTCTTCCGTCAGATACGCAGTATTTT. As protein: CASSLPSDTQYF.